The source of this T cell receptor beta chain is a study of blood T cells in healthy people across ages (dated by TCRdb to the mid-2010s). About the full investigation: Template switching captured roughly one uniquely barcoded TCR beta cDNA molecule per two T cells in model experiments. To avoid experimental bias, donors of different ages were randomly spread across the sequencing lanes. To track age-related changes in TCR beta repertoire diversity, the study relied on deep sequencing normalized with unique cDNA molecular identifiers. Two additional independent replicas of 1 million unique cDNA reads from the same blood draw were analyzed for two donors (one aged 18 to 29 and one aged 80 or older). Donors were grouped into four age groups: young (average roughly 17 years), middle-aged (roughly 38), aged (approximately 58) and long-lived (about 89).

This clonotype was seen repeatedly, ten times or more. The antigen it binds to is not known. No much larger clonotype is one base removed from it; base qualities were not supplied. Donors were a few dozen systemically healthy Caucasian individuals from Russia aged roughly 6 to 90 years. Ten milliliters of peripheral blood were drawn from each donor into EDTA-treated Vacutainer tubes. PBMCs were isolated by Ficoll-Paque density-gradient centrifugation, with at least 7 million obtained per sample. Total RNA, at least 6 micrograms per sample, was extracted from PBMCs with Trizol reagent. For every donor, an aliquot of PBMCs went through flow cytometry to measure the percentages of naive CD45RAhigh/CD27high T cells. A distance of 18 bases separates the germline ends of V and J, which lose 6 bases and 5 bases respectively. Counted from cysteine to phenylalanine, this CDR3 has 14 amino acids. The kept DNA is CDR3 alone, 42 bases in frame from the first base. CDR1 SGHRS and CDR2 YFSETQ were looked up in the germline V gene.

The paper's findings and limits, for the study overall: Because the CMV infection status of the donors was unknown, age-related changes in expanded clonotypes may potentially have been confounded. Estimates of total diversity based on one million sequenced T cells were regarded as lower bounds and as underestimates. As age increased, observed TCR beta diversity per million T cells dropped in a roughly linear way, and a significant reduction was already evident by age 40. Compared with the aged group, the long-lived group had more naive CD4+ T cells, fewer expanded clones and increased TCR diversity, suggesting age selection. Since profiling was done on bulk unsorted PBMCs, naive and antigen-experienced compartments could not be conclusively compared. A strong correlation was found between observed TCR beta diversity and the percentage of naive T cells measured by flow cytometry.

Library method: 5' RACE. The listed sequencing device is Illumina HiSeq 2500. The second PCR ran for roughly 7 to 12 cycles and used a J-beta primer mix along with a sample-barcoded 5' primer. A unique molecular identifier was introduced onto each TCR beta cDNA molecule by a template-switch 5' adaptor carrying 12 random nucleotides. Each sample yielded at least 2.5 million CDR3-containing paired-end reads. The Mint cDNA synthesis kit, primed by a TRBC-specific oligonucleotide, was used to synthesize first-strand cDNA from all RNA. Following uracil-DNA glycosylase treatment, all cDNA underwent a first 18-cycle PCR with the universal primers M1SS and BC2_uni_R. For the original study's pipeline: For normalization, 1 million high-quality reads were randomly selected from each sample, with every read carrying a distinct molecular identifier. Instead of being binned into consensus sequences, reads with shared molecular identifiers were discarded. MiTCR, set to a Q25 quality threshold and the strictest error-elimination algorithm, was used for CDR3 identification, clonotype clustering and error correction. Lower-bound total TCR beta diversity was estimated with a nonparametric unseen species model using Euler transformation. TCRdb applied fastp at Q25 and MiXCR to the public reads, then kept only in-frame beta chains. When rows share a CDR3 protein, they turn into one entry using the most common DNA and genes. What appears here as the V and J calls and clone size reflects TCRdb's work, not the paper's. The sample has some 1.7 million distinct CDR3 sequences on record, 28% of them singletons. The ten top clones hold 7% to 9% of the sample.

This TCR came from a woman aged 30 to 39 in good health. The sequenced sample consisted of blood. This chain is built from TRBV5-1 and TRBJ2-7; 6 matching bases give a weak D call of TRBD1. The DNA reads as follows: TGCGCCAGCAACCCCACAGGGCTCGTCGACGAGCAGTACTTC. Translated, this gives CASNPTGLVDEQYF.